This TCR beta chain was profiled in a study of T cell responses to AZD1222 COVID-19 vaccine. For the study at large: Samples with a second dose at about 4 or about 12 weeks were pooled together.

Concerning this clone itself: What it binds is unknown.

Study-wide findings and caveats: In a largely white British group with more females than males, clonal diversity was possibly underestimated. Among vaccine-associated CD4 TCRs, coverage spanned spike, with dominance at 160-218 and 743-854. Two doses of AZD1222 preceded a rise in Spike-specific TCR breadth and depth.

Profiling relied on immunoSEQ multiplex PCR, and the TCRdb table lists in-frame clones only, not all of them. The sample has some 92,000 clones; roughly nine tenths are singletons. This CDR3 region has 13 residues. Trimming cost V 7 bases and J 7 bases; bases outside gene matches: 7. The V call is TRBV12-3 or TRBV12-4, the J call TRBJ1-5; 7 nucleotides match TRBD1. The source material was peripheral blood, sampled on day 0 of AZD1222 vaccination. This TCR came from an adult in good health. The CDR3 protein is CASTQGRDQPQHF. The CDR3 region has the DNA TGTGCCAGCACACAGGGGCGGGACCAGCCCCAGCATTTT.